This T cell receptor beta chain comes out of a study of T cell repertoires in cytomegalovirus infection (dated by TCRdb to the late 2010s). Regarding the research as a whole: The HLA type of each donor mattered for the analysis, because public TCR beta signatures pointed to carriage of CMV infection along with the matching HLA type.

General conclusions and limits of the study: In the ex vivo response, HLA-C-restricted CMV-specific TCR beta clonotypes were dominant, and in two of eight donors the single most frequent clonotype came from this HLA-C-restricted group. In both this cohort and an independent roughly 350-donor cohort, the cumulative frequency of public TCR beta family members distinguished carriers of CMV infection plus the relevant HLA type.

Sequencing relied on an Illumina HiSeq 1500. In-frame beta chains were kept once TCRdb had trimmed the public reads at Q25 with fastp and called clones with MiXCR. Under each unique CDR3 protein, matching rows form one entry showing the most common genes and DNA. In all, the sample holds fewer than 550,000 distinct CDR3 sequences, and approximately 15% of those were seen once. The top ten clones comprise more than 20% of the sample. V and J are truncated by 3 bases and 5 bases respectively, leaving an intervening sequence of 7 bases. Measured from the cysteine to the phenylalanine, the CDR3 is 12 residues long. CDR3 DNA is the only sequence kept; it has 36 bases, read in frame from the first base. Looking up the germline V gene yields CDR1 MNHNS and CDR2 SASEGT. Points on this clonotype: Its recognized antigen is unknown. No much larger clonotype is one base removed from it; base qualities were not supplied.

The chain joins TRBV6-1 to TRBJ1-1, with the D gene not confidently named. Material: CD8+ T cells from PBMCs. This TCR was recovered from a human donor in good health (CMV status not recorded). Some clones in this sample may be carry-over from other donors' samples. The DNA reads as follows: TGTGCCAGCAGTGATTTTCAGACTGAAGCTTTCTTT. It codes for CASSDFQTEAFF.